The 7 T cell receptor beta chains below all came from one sample that was sequenced in a study of T cells in Graves' hyperthyroidism and ophthalmopathy. Amplified regions were TCR beta CDR3 sequences from RNA transcripts. RT-PCR in the first round (using the HTBI primer set) targeted the TCR CDR3. TCRdb redid the calling of the multiplex PCR reads with MiXCR, one entry per CDR3 protein. The profile covers about 570,000 distinct CDR3 sequences, with 14% appearing a single time and more than 11% taken by the ten largest. Specimen: blood. The receptors originated from a woman between 35 and 50 years old with Graves' hyperthyroidism.

This clonotype was picked up many times. V and J are TRBV5-1 and TRBJ2-7; TRBD2 matches 10 bases. Germline V gene lookup returns CDR1 SGHRS and CDR2 YFSETQ. Trimming at V came to 0 bases and at J to 1 base, leaving 7 bases not matched to a gene. There are 17 residues in the CDR3. This CDR3 reads CASSLARASGSSYEQYF. In nucleotides, the CDR3 is TGCGCCAGCAGCTTGGCCCGGGCTAGCGGGAGTTCCTACGAGCAGTACTTC.

As to this clonotype: This clone may be a read error of a much larger clone one base away. Because the CDR3 is missing its conserved closing phenylalanine or tryptophan, this is likely a read error. The V gene is TRBV3-1, the J gene TRBJ2-5; TRBD1 matches at 8 bases. CDR3 length equals 18 residues. With 4 bases clipped from V and 7 bases from J, the junction kept 20 bases outside the gene matches. The V gene's germline CDR1 is LGHDT and CDR2 YNNKEL (reference sequence). The CDR3, as DNA: TGTGCCAGCAGCCCCAAATGGGACAGGAACTCCTACGGGGGGACCCAGTACCTC. This codes for CASSPKWDRNSYGGTQYL.

CDR3: CASRSGTSGPSYNEQFF. CDR3 bases: TGTGCCAGCAGGTCCGGGACTAGCGGCCCATCCTACAATGAGCAGTTCTTC. This sequence joins TRBV7-9 and TRBJ2-1; 11 bases align to TRBD2. The CDR3 runs 17 residues. With 6 bases clipped from V and 1 base from J, the junction kept 8 bases outside the gene matches. Germline assignment: CDR1 SEHNR and CDR2 FQNEAQ (reference sequence).

This clonotype occurred many times. J is TRBJ2-7 and V is TRBV2; 8 bases map to TRBD2. The CDR3 is made up of 14 amino acids. Trimming took 7 bases from V and 4 from J; bases not matched to a gene: 9. The germline V gene has CDR1 SNHLY and CDR2 FYNNEI. This chain's CDR3 is CASNGGGQRYEQYF. The DNA for the CDR3 is TGTGCCAGCAACGGGGGGGGGCAGAGGTACGAGCAGTACTTC.

This clonotype was counted ten times or more. This chain uses TRBV14 with TRBJ2-7, with 9 bases identical to TRBD2. Germline V CDR1 and CDR2: SGHDN, FVKESK. V trimming: 4 bases; J trimming: 4 bases; junction bases outside the gene matches: 11. CDR3 length: 16 amino acids. The CDR3 bases are TGTGCCAGCAGCCTTACTAGCGGGCCACGGGGATACGAGCAGTACTTC. It encodes CASSLTSGPRGYEQYF. Full variable domain (remainder filled in from reference TRBV14 and TRBJ2-7): EAGVTQFPSHSVIEKGQTVTLRCDPISGHDNLYWYRRVMGKEIKFLLHFVKESKQDESGMPNNRFLAERTGGTYSTLKVQPAELEDSGVYFCASSLTSGPRGYEQYFGPGTRLTVT.

The table lists this clonotype with a count of one. One end of the junction varies from germline; a read error may be responsible. The rearrangement joins TRBV5-1 to TRBJ2-1; D is perhaps TRBD2 (6 bases). This CDR3 comprises 15 residues. Germline V lookup: CDR1 SGHRS, CDR2 YFSETQ. The CDR3 coding sequence is TGCGCCGGCAGCTTAGTACGGGAGCGGTACAATGAGCAGTTCTTC. Protein sequence: CAGSLVRERYNEQFF. The full variable domain, in which reference TRBV5-1 and TRBJ2-1 provide the parts outside the CDR3, is KAGVTQTPRYLIKTRGQQVTLSCSPISGHRSVSWYQQTPGQGLQFLFEYFSETQRNKGNFPGRFSGRQFSNSRSEMNVSTLELGDSALYLCAGSLVRERYNEQFFGPGTRLTVL.

V usage is TRBV18 and J usage is TRBJ1-1; possible D gene TRBD1, 6 bases. V was clipped by 8 bases and J by 3 bases, with 13 bases between them. The CDR3 extends over 13 amino acids. Germline CDR1 and CDR2: KGHSH and LQKENI. CDR3 amino acids: CASGVQGYTEAFF. The CDR3 DNA reads TGTGCCAGCGGAGTACAGGGATACACTGAAGCTTTCTTT.